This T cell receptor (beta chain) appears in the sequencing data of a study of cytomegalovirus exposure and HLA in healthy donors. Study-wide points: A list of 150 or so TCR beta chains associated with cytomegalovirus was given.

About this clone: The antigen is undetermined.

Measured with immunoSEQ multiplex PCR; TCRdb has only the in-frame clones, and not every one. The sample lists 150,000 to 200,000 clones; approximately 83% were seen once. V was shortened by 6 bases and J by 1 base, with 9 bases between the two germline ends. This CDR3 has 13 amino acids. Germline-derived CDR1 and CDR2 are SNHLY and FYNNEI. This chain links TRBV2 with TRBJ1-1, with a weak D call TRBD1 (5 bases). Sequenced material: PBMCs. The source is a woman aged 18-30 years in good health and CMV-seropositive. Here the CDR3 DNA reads TGTGCCAGCAGCCGGGGGGGGAACACTGAAGCTTTCTTT. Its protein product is CASSRGGNTEAFF.